This TCR beta chain was documented in a study of T cells in Graves' hyperthyroidism and ophthalmopathy. Study overall: At initial diagnosis, before any treatment had begun, peripheral blood was obtained.

It was considered stable Graves' hyperthyroidism when ophthalmopathy did not progress within 18 months. Hyperthyroidism had been newly diagnosed in patients aged 18 to 65, and its duration was under 2 months. Authors of the study amplified TCR beta CDR3 regions from RNA transcripts. Primed by the HTBI set, a first-round RT-PCR was run on the TCR CDR3. Via MiXCR, TCRdb re-called the multiplex PCR reads, giving one row per CDR3 protein. The sample contains some 720,000 distinct CDR3 sequences, about 15% of which appear only once. V shed 4 bases and J 7 bases; nucleotides not matched to a gene: 6. This CDR3 region has 13 residues. The table lists this clonotype with many counts. The antigen is undetermined. General study results and limits: Blood samples included most of the expanded thyroid clonotypes exceeding 0.001.

V is TRBV12-3 or TRBV12-4 and J is TRBJ2-7; 8 nucleotides align to TRBD1. Sequencing was carried out using blood. This sequence originates from a man aged 18 to 30 with Graves' hyperthyroidism. This CDR3 reads CASSYETGEEQYF. CDR3 coding DNA: TGTGCCAGCAGTTATGAGACAGGGGAAGAGCAGTACTTC.